The 2 T cell receptor beta chains given below trace back to one sample, sequenced in a study of early stage breast cancer tumors listed by TCRdb under 2017. Receptor libraries were prepared by the immunoSEQ multiplex PCR assay. In TCRdb, the immuneACCESS table is reduced to in-frame sequences with V and J assigned. These tables do not hold every clone; where another copy was compared, an unresolved V gene accounts for under half, and the others remain unexplained. The table for this sample lists around 78,000 clones; under 85% of them were counted only once. Clones ranked in the top ten supply more than 3% of the sample. Material for sequencing was blood. The receptors were gathered from a person aged 55 to 75 with breast cancer.

This clone was seen a few times. This sample includes further DNA sequences coding for the same CDR3. V and J are TRBV9 and TRBJ2-7; perhaps TRBD1 as D (6 bases). Trimming cost V 0 bases and J 2 bases, with 9 bases left between them. This CDR3 has 14 residues. In germline, CDR1 is SGDLS, CDR2 YYNGEE. The CDR3 loop reads CASSVGDTTYEQYF. The CDR3 nucleotides are TGTGCCAGCAGCGTAGGGGACACCACCTACGAGCAGTACTTC.

In this sample, this clone turned up a few times. The chain couples TRBV6-5 to TRBJ1-4, with 7 bases identical to TRBD1. The V and J ends lost 2 bases and 7 bases, in that order; junction bases with no gene match: 10. Germline V gives CDR1 MNHEY, CDR2 SVGAGI. The CDR3 runs 16 residues. CDR3 bases: TGTGCCAGCAGTTACACAAAACAGGGGTCAGGTGAAAAACTGTTTTTT. Translating gives CASSYTKQGSGEKLFF.